This passage covers 2 T cell receptor beta chains from one sample sequenced in a study of blood T cell repertoires in COVID-19. TCRdb's table, derived via immunoSEQ multiplex PCR, lists solely in-frame clones and lacks some. This sample has some 150,000 clones, with 84% found just once. What was sequenced was PBMCs or T cells enriched from blood (not recorded which). These receptors originate from a woman aged 45-65 years who had been exposed to COVID-19.

This clone was counted a single time. The gene calls are TRBV6-2 or TRBV6-3 and TRBJ2-2; D gene ambiguous. The CDR3 length is 13 residues. CDR1 is MNHEY, CDR2 SVGEGT, per germline. V was cut by 6 bases and J by 7 bases, with 12 bases left in between. The CDR3, as DNA: TGTGCCAGCAGCCCCGGAGTTCGCGGGGAGCTGTTTTTT. Its protein product is CASSPGVRGELFF.

The V call is TRBV9, the J call TRBJ2-1, with D possibly being TRBD2 (6 bases). CDR1 is SGDLS, CDR2 YYNGEE, per germline. CDR3 size: 14 residues. The V and J ends lost 6 bases and 4 bases respectively, with 14 bases between them. The CDR3 bases are TGTGCCAGCAACACCGCGGGGAAATACAATGAGCAGTTCTTC. Amino acids: CASNTAGKYNEQFF.